A single sample gave rise to the 12 T cell receptor beta chains below, sequenced in a study of blood T cell repertoires in COVID-19. Profiling relied on immunoSEQ multiplex PCR, and the TCRdb table lists in-frame clones only, not all of them. The data hold under 200,000 clones, with around 80% observed a single time. The sequenced sample was PBMCs or T cells enriched from blood (not recorded which). The receptors were sampled from a man aged 45-60 years who had recovered from COVID-19.

The chain combines TRBV7-2 with TRBJ2-5; 7 bases map to TRBD2. The CDR3 runs 14 residues. Germline values: CDR1 SGHTA, CDR2 FQGNSA. The ends lost 5 bases at V and 5 bases at J; junction bases unmatched: 8. In nucleotides, the CDR3 is TGTGCCAGCAGCGGGACTACCCCGACGGAGACCCAGTACTTC. It encodes CASSGTTPTETQYF.

This chain uses TRBV19 with TRBJ2-2; perhaps TRBD2 as D (6 bases). V lost 1 base, J lost 3 bases, and 6 bases lay in between. The CDR3 loop spans 14 amino acids. In germline, CDR1 is LNHDA, CDR2 SQIVND (reference sequence). For the CDR3, the DNA is TGTGCCAGTAGTATAGCGGGAGACACCGGGGAGCTGTTTTTT. Amino acid sequence: CASSIAGDTGELFF.

Remarks on this clone: Sequence at one end of the junction differs from germline and may be a read error. This chain connects TRBV20-1 to TRBJ2-7; 8 bases match TRBD2. Per the germline V gene, CDR1 is DFQATT and CDR2 is SNEGSKA (reference sequence). The CDR3 has 12 amino acids. In DNA, the CDR3 is TGCAGTGCTAGTAGCGGGATGAGACTAGGAAACTTC. It translates to CSASSGMRLGNF.

The rearrangement uses TRBV19 and TRBJ1-4; D unresolved. Deletions cut 5 bases from V and 0 bases from J, with 10 bases between. Germline assignment: CDR1 LNHDA and CDR2 SQIVND (reference sequence). The CDR3 extends over 15 amino acids. CDR3 nucleotide sequence: TGTGCCAGTAGTTCCGGGAGGGCAACTAATGAAAAACTGTTTTTT. Its translation: CASSSGRATNEKLFF.

The chain has TRBV27 and TRBJ1-2; D not resolved. V lost 6 bases, J lost 4 bases, and 12 bases lay in between. Germline V gene lookup returns CDR1 MNHEY and CDR2 SMNVEV (reference sequence). The CDR3 length is 13 residues. Written as DNA, the CDR3 is TGTGCCAGCAGCCCTGAGGGCCTCTATGGCTACACCTTC. It is translated as CASSPEGLYGYTF.

This chain links TRBV2 with TRBJ2-5; possible D gene TRBD2, 6 bases. Germline V gene data show CDR1 as SNHLY and CDR2 as FYNNEI. The V gene lost 3 bases and the J gene lost 5 bases, with 13 bases spanning the gap. The CDR3 has 14 residues. The CDR3 sequence: CASSDGGRSETQYF. The CDR3 nucleotides are TGTGCCAGCAGTGACGGGGGTCGCAGCGAGACCCAGTACTTC.

This clone was found a few times. The rearrangement uses TRBV7-9 and TRBJ2-1, with 9 bases matching TRBD1. With 3 bases clipped from V and 6 bases from J, the junction kept 6 bases outside the gene matches. Per the germline V gene, CDR1 is SEHNR and CDR2 is FQNEAQ (reference sequence). CDR3 length: 15 amino acids. CDR3 region: CASSLGQGTSNEQFF. The CDR3 DNA reads TGTGCCAGCAGCTTGGGACAGGGAACGAGCAATGAGCAGTTCTTC.

The CDR3 loop is CASGTGTSFADTQYF. For the CDR3, the DNA is TGTGCCAGCGGGACCGGGACTAGCTTTGCAGATACGCAGTATTTT. This rearrangement joins TRBV2 to TRBJ2-3; TRBD2 matches at 9 bases. There are 15 residues in the CDR3. Trimming cost V 8 bases and J 4 bases; bases outside gene matches: 10. Germline V gene data show CDR1 as SNHLY and CDR2 as FYNNEI.

The V gene is TRBV5-1, the J gene TRBJ2-7; tentatively, D is TRBD2 (6 bases). V was pared by 4 bases and J by 2 bases, with 19 bases between. The CDR3 has 16 residues. Per germline, CDR1 SGHRS and CDR2 YFSETQ. CDR3 nucleotides: TGCGCCAGCAGCCCCCGCGGGGCAGGACCTACCTACGAGCAGTACTTC. This gives the protein CASSPRGAGPTYEQYF.

The chain is built from TRBV10-1 and TRBJ2-3; 8 nucleotides match TRBD2. Trimming removed 4 bases from V and 4 bases from J; junction bases left unmatched: 7. The CDR3 spans 15 residues. CDR1 is WNHNN and CDR2 is SYGVQD in the germline V gene (reference sequence). The CDR3 loop reads CASSGEREPADTQYF. As DNA, the CDR3 is TGCGCCAGCAGTGGTGAGCGGGAGCCGGCAGATACGCAGTATTTT.

The chain links TRBV29-1 to TRBJ2-3; a weak D match, TRBD1 (5 bases). Trimming took off 5 bases at V and 5 bases at J, with 17 bases between the two ends. This CDR3 has 14 residues. Germline V gives CDR1 SQVTM, CDR2 ANQGSEA. CDR3 coding DNA: TGCAGCGTTCGTAAGCAGGGTCTGGGAGATACGCAGTATTTT. Protein product: CSVRKQGLGDTQYF.

This chain joins TRBV4-2 and TRBJ2-5, with 7 positions matching TRBD1. The CDR3 is made up of 15 amino acids. Germline-derived CDR1 and CDR2 are LGHNA and YNFKEQ. With V trimmed by 0 bases and J by 6 bases, 7 bases remained unmatched. Here the CDR3 DNA reads TGTGCCAGCAGCCAAGATGGCCAGGGGGTAAAGACCCAGTACTTC. It encodes CASSQDGQGVKTQYF.